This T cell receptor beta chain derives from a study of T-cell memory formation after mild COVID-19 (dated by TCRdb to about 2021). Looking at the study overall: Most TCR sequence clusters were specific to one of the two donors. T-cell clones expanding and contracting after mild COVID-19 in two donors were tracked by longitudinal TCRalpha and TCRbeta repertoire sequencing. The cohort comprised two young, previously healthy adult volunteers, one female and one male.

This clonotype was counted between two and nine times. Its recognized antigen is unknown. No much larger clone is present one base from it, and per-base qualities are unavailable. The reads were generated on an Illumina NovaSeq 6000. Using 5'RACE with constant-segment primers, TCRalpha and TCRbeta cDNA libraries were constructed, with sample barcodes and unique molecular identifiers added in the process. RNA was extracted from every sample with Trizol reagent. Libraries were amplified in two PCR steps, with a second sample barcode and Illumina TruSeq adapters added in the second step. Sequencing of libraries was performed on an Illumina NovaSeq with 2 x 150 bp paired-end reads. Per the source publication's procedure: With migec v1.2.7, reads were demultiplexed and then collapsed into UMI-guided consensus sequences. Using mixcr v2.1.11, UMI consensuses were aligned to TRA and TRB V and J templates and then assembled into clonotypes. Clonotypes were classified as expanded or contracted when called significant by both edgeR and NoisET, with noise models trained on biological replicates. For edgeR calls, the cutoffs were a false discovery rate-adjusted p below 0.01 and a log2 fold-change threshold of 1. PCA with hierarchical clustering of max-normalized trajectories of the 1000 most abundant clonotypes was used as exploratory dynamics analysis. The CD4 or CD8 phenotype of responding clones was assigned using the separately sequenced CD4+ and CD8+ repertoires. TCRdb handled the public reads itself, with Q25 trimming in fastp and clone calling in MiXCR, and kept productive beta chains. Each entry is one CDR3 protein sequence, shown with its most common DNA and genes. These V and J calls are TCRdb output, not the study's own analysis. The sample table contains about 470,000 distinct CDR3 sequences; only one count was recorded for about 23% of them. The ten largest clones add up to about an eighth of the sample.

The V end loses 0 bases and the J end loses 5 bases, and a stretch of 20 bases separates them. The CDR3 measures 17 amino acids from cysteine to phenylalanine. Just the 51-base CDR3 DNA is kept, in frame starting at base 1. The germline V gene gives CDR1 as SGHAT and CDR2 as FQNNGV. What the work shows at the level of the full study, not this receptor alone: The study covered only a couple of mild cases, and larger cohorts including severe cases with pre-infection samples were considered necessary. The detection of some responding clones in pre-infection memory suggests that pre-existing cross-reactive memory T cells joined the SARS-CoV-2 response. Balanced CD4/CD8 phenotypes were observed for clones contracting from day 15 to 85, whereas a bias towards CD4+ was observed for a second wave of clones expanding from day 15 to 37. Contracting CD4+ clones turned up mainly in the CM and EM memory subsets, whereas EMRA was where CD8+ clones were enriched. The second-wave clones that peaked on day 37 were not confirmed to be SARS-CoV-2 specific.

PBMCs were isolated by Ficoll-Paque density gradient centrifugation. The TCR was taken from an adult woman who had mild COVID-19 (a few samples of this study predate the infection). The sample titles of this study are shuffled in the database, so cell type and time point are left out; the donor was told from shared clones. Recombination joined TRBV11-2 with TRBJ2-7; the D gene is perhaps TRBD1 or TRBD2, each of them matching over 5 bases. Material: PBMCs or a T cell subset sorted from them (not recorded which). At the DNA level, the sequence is TGTGCCAGCAGCTTAGATCGGTCGGGGCCGCTTAGGAACGAGCAGTACTTC. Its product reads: CASSLDRSGPLRNEQYF.